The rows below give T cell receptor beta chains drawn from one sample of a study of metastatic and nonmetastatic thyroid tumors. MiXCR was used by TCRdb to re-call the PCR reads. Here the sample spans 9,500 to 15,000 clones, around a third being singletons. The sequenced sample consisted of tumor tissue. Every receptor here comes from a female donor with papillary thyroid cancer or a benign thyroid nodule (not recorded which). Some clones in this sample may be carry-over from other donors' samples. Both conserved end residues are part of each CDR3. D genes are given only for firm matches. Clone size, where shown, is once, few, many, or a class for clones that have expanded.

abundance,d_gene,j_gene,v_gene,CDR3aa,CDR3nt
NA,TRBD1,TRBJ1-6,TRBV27,CASTRGRGSPLHF,TGTGCCAGCACCAGGGGGAGAGGATCACCCCTCCACTTT
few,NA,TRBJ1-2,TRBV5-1,CASSLDGYYGYTF,TGCGCCAGCAGCTTGGATGGGTACTATGGCTACACCTTC
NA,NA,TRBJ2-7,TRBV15,CATSPQGSYEQYF,TGTGCCACCAGCCCCCAGGGTTCCTACGAGCAGTACTTC
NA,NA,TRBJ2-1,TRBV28,CASSLSGGYNEQFF,TGTGCCAGCAGTTTGTCCGGAGGCTACAATGAGCAGTTCTTC
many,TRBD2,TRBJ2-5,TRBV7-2,CASSLDPSGETQYF,TGTGCCAGCAGCTTAGATCCTAGCGGAGAGACCCAGTACTTC
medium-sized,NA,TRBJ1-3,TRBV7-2,CASSSYGNTIYF,TGTGCCAGCAGCTCCTATGGAAACACCATATATTTT
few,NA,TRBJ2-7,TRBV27,CASSLGVYEQYF,TGTGCCAGCAGTTTGGGGGTATACGAGCAGTACTTC
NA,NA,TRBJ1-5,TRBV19,CASRDMASLDQPQHF,TGTGCCTCTAGAGACATGGCTTCCCTTGATCAGCCCCAGCATTTT
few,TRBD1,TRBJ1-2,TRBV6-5,CASSYWRQGTYGYTF,TGTGCCAGCAGTTACTGGAGACAGGGGACCTATGGCTACACCTTC
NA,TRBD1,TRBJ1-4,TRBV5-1,CASSLGQGGTNEKLFF,TGCGCCAGCAGCTTGGGACAGGGTGGCACTAATGAAAAACTGTTTTTT
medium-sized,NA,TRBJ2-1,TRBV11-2,CASSPPTSAYNEQFF,TGTGCCAGCAGCCCCCCGACTAGTGCTTACAATGAGCAGTTCTTC
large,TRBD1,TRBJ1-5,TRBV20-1,CSARDRGNQPQHF,TGCAGTGCTAGGGACAGGGGCAATCAGCCCCAGCATTTT
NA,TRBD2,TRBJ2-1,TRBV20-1,CSATGLAGVQEQFF,TGCAGTGCTACGGGACTAGCGGGAGTCCAGGAGCAGTTCTTC
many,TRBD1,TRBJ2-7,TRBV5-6,CASSYTGTGDYEQYF,TGTGCCAGCAGCTATACCGGGACAGGGGACTACGAGCAGTACTTC
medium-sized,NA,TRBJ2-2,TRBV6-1,CASTSLGTGTGELFF,TGTGCCAGCACCTCTCTCGGAACAGGGACCGGGGAGCTGTTTTTT
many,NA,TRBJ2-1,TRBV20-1,CSVGARNEQFF,TGCAGTGTCGGGGCCCGAAATGAGCAGTTCTTC
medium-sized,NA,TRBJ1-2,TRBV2,CASRLGTDPGYTF,TGTGCCAGCAGACTCGGGACGGACCCTGGCTACACCTTC
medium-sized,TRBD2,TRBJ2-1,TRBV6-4,CASSPSGQFNEQFF,TGTGCCAGCAGTCCTAGCGGGCAATTCAATGAGCAGTTCTTC
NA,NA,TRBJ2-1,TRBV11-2,CASSFFRGGHEQFF,TGTGCCAGCAGCTTTTTCAGGGGAGGACATGAGCAGTTCTTC
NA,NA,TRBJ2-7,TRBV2,CASSGKGSAYEQYF,TGTGCCAGCAGTGGAAAGGGGTCGGCCTACGAGCAGTACTTC
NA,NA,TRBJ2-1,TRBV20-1,CSARDLNIGGSYNEQFF,TGCAGTGCTAGAGACCTAAATATCGGTGGCTCCTACAATGAGCAGTTCTTC
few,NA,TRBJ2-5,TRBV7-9,CARSSYRETQYF,TGTGCCAGAAGCTCCTACCGAGAGACCCAGTACTTC
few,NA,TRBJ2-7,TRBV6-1,CASSEKAEGSYEQYF,TGTGCCAGCAGTGAAAAGGCGGAGGGGTCCTACGAGCAGTACTTC
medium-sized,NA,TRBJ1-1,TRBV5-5,CASSLYWGAMDTEAFF,TGTGCCAGCAGCTTATATTGGGGGGCTATGGACACTGAAGCTTTCTTT
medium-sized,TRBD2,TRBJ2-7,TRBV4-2,CASSPQRDGYEQYF,TGTGCCAGCAGCCCCCAGCGGGATGGCTACGAGCAGTACTTC
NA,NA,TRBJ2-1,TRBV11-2,CASSSSSLNEQFF,TGTGCCAGCAGCTCCAGCTCCCTCAATGAGCAGTTCTTC
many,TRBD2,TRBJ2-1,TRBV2,CASRHQRENYNEQFF,TGTGCCAGCAGACACCAGCGGGAGAATTACAATGAGCAGTTCTTC
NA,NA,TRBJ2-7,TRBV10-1,CASSEAGVAEKQYF,TGTGCCAGCAGTGAGGCAGGGGTAGCCGAAAAGCAGTACTTC
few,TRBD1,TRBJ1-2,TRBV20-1,CSARGAGGYGYTF,TGCAGTGCTAGGGGGGCAGGGGGCTATGGCTACACCTTC
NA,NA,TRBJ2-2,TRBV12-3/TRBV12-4,CASTMWTVELFF,TGTGCCAGTACGATGTGGACCGTGGAGCTGTTTTTT
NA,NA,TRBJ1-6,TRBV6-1,CASSAGPMGYSPLHF,TGTGCCAGCAGTGCGGGACCTATGGGGTATTCACCCCTCCACTTT
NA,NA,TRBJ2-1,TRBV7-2,CASSFKPSLVQFF,TGTGCCAGCAGCTTCAAACCAAGCTTGGTGCAGTTCTTC
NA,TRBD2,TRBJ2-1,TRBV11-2,CASSFPRKETSGRPEQFF,TGTGCCAGCAGCTTCCCCCGGAAAGAGACTAGCGGGAGGCCCGAGCAGTTCTTC
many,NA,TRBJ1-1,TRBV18,CATSLQNTEAFF,TGTGCCACCTCCCTCCAAAACACTGAAGCCTTCTTT
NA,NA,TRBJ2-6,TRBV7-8,CASRDDRLLVGANVLTF,TGTGCCAGCAGGGACGACCGGTTGCTAGTTGGGGCCAACGTCCTGACTTTC
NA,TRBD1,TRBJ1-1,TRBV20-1,CSTRTGGVTEAFF,TGCAGTACGAGGACAGGGGGGGTTACTGAAGCTTTCTTT
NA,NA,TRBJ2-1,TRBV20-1,CSAIGRDNEQFF,TGCAGTGCTATAGGCAGGGACAATGAGCAGTTCTTC
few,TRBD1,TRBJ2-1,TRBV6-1,CASRDRSHEQFF,TGTGCCAGCAGGGACAGGAGCCATGAGCAGTTCTTC
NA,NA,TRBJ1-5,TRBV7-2,CASSLDFEPQHF,TGTGCCAGCAGCTTAGATTTTGAGCCCCAGCATTTT
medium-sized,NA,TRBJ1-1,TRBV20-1,CSARSQPNTEAFF,TGCAGTGCTAGAAGTCAGCCAAACACTGAAGCTTTCTTT
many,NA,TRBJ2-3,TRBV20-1,CSARGGSTDTQYF,TGCAGTGCTAGGGGGGGCAGCACAGATACGCAGTATTTT
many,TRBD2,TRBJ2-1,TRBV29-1,CSVKREGRYNEQFF,TGCAGCGTTAAGCGGGAGGGCCGGTACAATGAGCAGTTCTTC
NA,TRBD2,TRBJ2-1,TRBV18,CASSGTSGRDEQFF,TGTGCCAGCTCAGGGACTAGCGGGAGAGATGAGCAGTTCTTC
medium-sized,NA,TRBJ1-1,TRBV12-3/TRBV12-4,CASRRWGTEAFF,TGTGCCAGCAGACGCTGGGGCACTGAAGCTTTCTTT
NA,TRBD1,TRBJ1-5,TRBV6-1,CASRSPGQGAGQPQHF,TGTGCCAGCAGATCTCCGGGACAGGGGGCCGGTCAGCCCCAGCATTTT
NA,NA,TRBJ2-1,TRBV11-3,CASSPTWTLEQFF,TGTGCCAGCAGCCCGACCTGGACATTGGAGCAGTTCTTC
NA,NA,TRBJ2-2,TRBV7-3,CASSSQLNTGELFF,TGTGCCAGCAGCTCCCAACTGAACACCGGGGAGCTGTTTTTT
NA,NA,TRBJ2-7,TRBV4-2,CASSPPGTEQYF,TGTGCCAGCAGCCCTCCAGGGACAGAGCAGTACTTC
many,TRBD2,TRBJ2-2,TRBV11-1,CASSLAMTSGGTSGELFF,TGTGCCAGCAGCTTAGCGATGACTAGCGGGGGGACCTCGGGGGAGCTGTTTTTT
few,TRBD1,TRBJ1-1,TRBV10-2,CASIGQAGTEAFF,TGCGCCAGCATTGGACAGGCGGGGACTGAAGCTTTCTTT
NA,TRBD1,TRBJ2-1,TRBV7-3,CASSLETGGYNEQFF,TGTGCCAGCAGCTTAGAGACAGGGGGCTACAATGAGCAGTTCTTC
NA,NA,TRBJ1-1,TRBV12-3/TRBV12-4,CASSIQGVNTEAFF,TGTGCCAGCAGTATACAGGGAGTGAACACTGAAGCTTTCTTT